The subject of this entry is one TCR beta chain. This entry belongs to a study of blood T cell repertoires in COVID-19. This CDR3 spans 12 amino acids. V was cut by 3 bases and J by 4 bases, with 6 bases left in between. The data were produced by immunoSEQ multiplex PCR, yet TCRdb's version contains in-frame clones alone and is incomplete. The data show approximately 220,000 clones, with approximately 80% seen just once and more than 9% held by the top ten. This chain uses TRBV12-3 or TRBV12-4 with TRBJ1-1, with unresolved D. Input material: peripheral blood. The receptor was isolated from a woman older than 75 with acute or convalescent COVID-19. The DNA of the CDR3 is TGTGCCAGCAGTTTCAGGCTCACTGAAGCTTTCTTT. Amino acid sequence: CASSFRLTEAFF.